The sample holds many counts of the clone carrying this T cell receptor beta chain. This entry comes from a study of regulatory T cells in long-lasting Graves disease. Germline V lookup: CDR1 LGHDT, CDR2 YNNKEL (reference sequence). The CDR3 runs to 16 residues. Germline trimming cut 0 bases from V and 2 bases from J; bases unmatched to any gene: 4. Time point given: newly diagnosed GD, antithyroid drugs for less than 3 months. The TCR library was prepared using RNA isolated from PBMCs. Patients were from an endocrinology department in Xi'an, China. Arm-PCR with iRepertoire HTBI primers amplified the CDR3 regions for these TCR beta libraries. TCRdb itself ran the multiplex PCR reads through MiXCR, one entry per CDR3 protein. The table has 400,000 to 650,000 distinct CDR3 sequences, about 15% seen once. The sample also formed part of further work on T cells in Graves' hyperthyroidism and ophthalmopathy.

This chain uses TRBV3-1 with TRBJ2-5, with 9 bases identical to TRBD1. The origin of this receptor is a woman aged 35-60 years with Graves disease. Sequenced material: peripheral blood mononuclear cells (PBMCs), taken at new diagnosis, from a patient treated with antithyroid drugs. The CDR3 coding sequence is TGTGCCAGCAGCCAAGATTTGACAGGGGGTCAAGAGACCCAGTACTTC. This translates into CASSQDLTGGQETQYF.